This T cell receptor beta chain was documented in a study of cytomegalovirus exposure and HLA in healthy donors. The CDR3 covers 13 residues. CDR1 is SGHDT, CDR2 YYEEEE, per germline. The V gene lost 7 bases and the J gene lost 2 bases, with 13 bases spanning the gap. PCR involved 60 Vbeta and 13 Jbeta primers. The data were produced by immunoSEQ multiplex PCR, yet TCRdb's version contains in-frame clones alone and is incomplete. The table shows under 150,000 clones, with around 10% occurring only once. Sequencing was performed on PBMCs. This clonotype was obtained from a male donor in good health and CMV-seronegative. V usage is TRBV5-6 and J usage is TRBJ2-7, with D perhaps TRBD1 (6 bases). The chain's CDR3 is CASGHRVTYEQYF. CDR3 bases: TGTGCCAGCGGACACAGGGTAACCTACGAGCAGTACTTC.